This T cell receptor beta chain was obtained from a study of blood T cell repertoires in COVID-19. Overall study context: The samples span acute and convalescent COVID-19 from the United States, Italy and Spain. T cells, B-cell-depleted T cells, or PBMCs supplied cDNA or gDNA.

The method was immunoSEQ multiplex PCR; TCRdb's version includes in-frame clones alone and lacks a portion of them. The table lists 100,000 to 110,000 clones, about 80% of them singletons. Deletions cut 3 bases from V and 6 bases from J, with 20 bases between. This CDR3 is 16 amino acids long. Germline lookup yields CDR1 GTSNPN and CDR2 SVGIG (reference sequence). Source material: peripheral blood. The receptor comes from a woman aged 70-85 years with acute or convalescent COVID-19. The V call is TRBV30, the J call TRBJ1-4; TRBD1 might be the D (6 bases). The CDR3 is CAWRTRARRGDEKLFF. The CDR3 coding sequence is TGTGCCTGGAGAACACGGGCCCGCAGGGGTGATGAAAAACTGTTTTTT.